The rows below give T cell receptor beta chains drawn from one sample of a study of CD8 T cells in ankylosing spondylitis. MiXCR was run by TCRdb on the 5' RACE reads, yielding one entry per CDR3 protein. The data show more than 100,000 distinct CDR3 sequences, with about an eighth seen just once and about 4% held by the top ten. Sequenced: blood, either unsorted or a sorted T cell fraction (not recorded which). These receptors were obtained from a female donor with ankylosing spondylitis or in good health (not recorded which). CDR3s include the opening cysteine and the closing phenylalanine or tryptophan. A D gene is named only where the DNA matches it firmly. Size is stated for part of the rows, as once, few or many counts, or as a class when the clone is expanded.

v_call	d_call	clone_size	j_call	cdr3_nt	cdr3_aa
TRBV20-1	.	many	TRBJ1-5	TGCAGTGCTAGCGGGGGAGGCTTTAGCAATCAGCCCCAGCATTTT	CSASGGGFSNQPQHF
TRBV7-2	TRBD1	many	TRBJ2-7	TGTGCCAGCAGCTATATAGGACAGGCCTACGAGCAGTACTTC	CASSYIGQAYEQYF
TRBV20-1	TRBD2	many	TRBJ2-5	TGCAGTGCTAGAGTAGCGGGACAAGAGACCCAGTACTTC	CSARVAGQETQYF
TRBV11-1	TRBD1	.	TRBJ1-5	TGTGCCAGCAGCTTAGTTGGGGCAACGACAGGGGGGGGCAATCAGCCCCAGCATTTT	CASSLVGATTGGGNQPQHF
TRBV20-1	.	few	TRBJ2-1	TGCAGTGCCAGATCCTGGAGCGAAGCCTACAATGAGCAGTTCTTC	CSARSWSEAYNEQFF
TRBV13	.	many	TRBJ1-1	TGTGCCAGCAGCTTAGTGGTCACTGAAGCTTTCTTT	CASSLVVTEAFF
TRBV12-3/TRBV12-4	TRBD1	.	TRBJ1-6	TGTGCCAGCACCGTCGGGGACAGCTATAATTCACCCCTCCACTTT	CASTVGDSYNSPLHF
TRBV19	.	few	TRBJ1-1	TGTGCCAGTAGTATGGTGAGTTACACTGAAGCTTTCTTT	CASSMVSYTEAFF
TRBV6-1	.	many	TRBJ1-2	TGTGCCGCCCACCGGGGAATGGTCGACTATGGCTACACCTTC	CAAHRGMVDYGYTF
TRBV20-1	TRBD2	many	TRBJ2-3	TGCAGTGCCGGAGGGCGGGAGCGGGGAACAGATACGCAGTATTTT	CSAGGRERGTDTQYF
TRBV29-1	TRBD2	many	TRBJ2-1	TGCAGCGCCGAAGCCGGACTAGCGGTCAATGAGCAGTTCTTC	CSAEAGLAVNEQFF
TRBV5-1	TRBD1	many	TRBJ2-7	TGCGCCAGCAGAGCCTCGGGACAGGGGGCAGGGGAGCAGTACTTC	CASRASGQGAGEQYF
TRBV5-5	TRBD1	many	TRBJ2-7	TGTGCCAGCAGCAAGGACAGGGACAACGAGCAGTACTTC	CASSKDRDNEQYF
TRBV7-9	.	many	TRBJ1-6	TGTGCCAGCAGCCAAGACGTCAAGAATTCACCCCTCCACTTT	CASSQDVKNSPLHF
TRBV5-1	TRBD1	many	TRBJ2-3	TGCGCCAGCAGCCCTCGGGACAGGGCCACAGATACGCAGTATTTT	CASSPRDRATDTQYF
TRBV29-1	TRBD1	.	TRBJ1-1	TGCAGCGTTTCAGGACAGGGAGGAACGACTGAAGCTTTCTTT	CSVSGQGGTTEAFF
TRBV5-1	.	.	TRBJ1-1	TGCGCCAGCAGCTTGCCAGCGTTGAACACTGAAGCTTTCTTT	CASSLPALNTEAFF
TRBV21-1	.	many	TRBJ2-2	TGTGCCAGCAGCAACGGACTAGCGGGAGGGCCAGTTTTGTGCGGGGAGCTGTTTTTT	CASSNGLAGGPVLCGELFF
TRBV7-2	.	many	TRBJ2-7	TGTGCCAGCAGCTTAGACAGTGCGGGTGAGCAGTACTTC	CASSLDSAGEQYF
TRBV5-1	.	many	TRBJ2-1	TGCGCCAGCAGCTTGGAGTATATTCCGGGTCACAATGAGCAGTTCTTC	CASSLEYIPGHNEQFF
TRBV12-3/TRBV12-4	TRBD1	many	TRBJ1-6	TGTGCCAGCAGTTTAAGACAGGGGGCCTTTTTATCACCCCTCCACTTT	CASSLRQGAFLSPLHF
TRBV2	.	few	TRBJ1-6	TGTGCCAGCAGTGAAGGGTGGGACCCACGGAATTCACCCCTCCACTTT	CASSEGWDPRNSPLHF
TRBV28	.	.	TRBJ2-3	TGTACCATCAGTTTCGACACCACAGATACGCAGTATTTT	CTISFDTTDTQYF
TRBV5-1	.	many	TRBJ2-7	TGCGCCAGCAGCTCCCCAACTAACGAGCAGTACTTC	CASSSPTNEQYF
TRBV10-1	.	many	TRBJ1-2	TGCGCCACCCTGGAGGGAAGGTATGGCTACACCTTC	CATLEGRYGYTF
TRBV20-1	TRBD1	many	TRBJ1-2	TGCAGTGCTATAAGGACAGGGGGGGAAAGGAGCTACACCTTC	CSAIRTGGERSYTF
TRBV20-1	TRBD2	many	TRBJ2-7	TGCAGTGCTTTCTCGGCGGGGGGTAGCGGGAGCTACGAGCAGTACTTC	CSAFSAGGSGSYEQYF
TRBV7-2	.	.	TRBJ2-1	TGTGCCAGCAGCTTATTCCGGGACACCTACAATGAGCAGTTCTTC	CASSLFRDTYNEQFF
TRBV12-3/TRBV12-4	.	many	TRBJ2-5	TGTGCCAGCAGCCCCCTTTCGTACTTTCAAGAGACCCAGTACTTC	CASSPLSYFQETQYF
TRBV7-8	.	many	TRBJ2-3	TGTGCCAGCACCCATCCGTCTCTAAATACGCAGTATTTT	CASTHPSLNTQYF
TRBV7-2	.	.	TRBJ1-1	TGTGCCAGCAGCTTAGGGGCGGGGATGGACACTGAAGCTTTCTTT	CASSLGAGMDTEAFF
TRBV7-9	.	.	TRBJ2-1	TGTGCCAGTAGCTTAGCTAGCATCACGGGCAATGAGCAGTTCTTC	CASSLASITGNEQFF